These T cell receptor beta chains were read from a single sample in a study of blood T cell repertoires in COVID-19. Measured with immunoSEQ multiplex PCR; TCRdb has only the in-frame clones, and not every one. The table records around 94,000 clones, about 78% of them present only once. Sequencing used peripheral blood. The receptor set was obtained from a man aged 55 to 70 with active or convalescent COVID-19. Each CDR3 is given without its conserved first and last residue. Each record gives: V gene, J gene, CDR3 protein.

v_call: TRBV28; j_call: TRBJ2-7; cdr3_aa: ASSPVLTGGYEQY
v_call: TRBV4-2; j_call: TRBJ2-6; cdr3_aa: ASSPQATASGANVLT
v_call: TRBV12-1; j_call: TRBJ2-5; cdr3_aa: ASSPNPITSGQETQY
v_call: TRBV10-3; j_call: TRBJ2-1; cdr3_aa: AISVAPSGNEQF
v_call: TRBV18; j_call: TRBJ1-2; cdr3_aa: ASSPAGRDYGYT
v_call: TRBV7-8; j_call: TRBJ2-3; cdr3_aa: ASSIQSTDTQY
v_call: TRBV27; j_call: TRBJ2-1; cdr3_aa: ASGRGGPYNEQF
v_call: TRBV27; j_call: TRBJ1-5; cdr3_aa: ASSLRQGVWPQH
v_call: TRBV7-9; j_call: TRBJ1-3; cdr3_aa: ASSLRVDRSSGNTIY
v_call: TRBV30; j_call: TRBJ2-7; cdr3_aa: AWSSPIYGAGVEQY
v_call: TRBV19; j_call: TRBJ1-1; cdr3_aa: ASRDSIPTEAF
v_call: TRBV5-1; j_call: TRBJ2-2; cdr3_aa: ASSLGRGGGETGELF
v_call: TRBV7-7; j_call: TRBJ2-2; cdr3_aa: ASSQGQGTGELF
v_call: TRBV28; j_call: TRBJ1-2; cdr3_aa: ASSLTGGVQNYGYT
v_call: TRBV7-3; j_call: TRBJ2-5; cdr3_aa: ASSLLAGGETQY
v_call: TRBV28; j_call: TRBJ1-6; cdr3_aa: ASSLDRDLSPLH
v_call: TRBV19; j_call: TRBJ1-4; cdr3_aa: ASRHQGAANEKLF
v_call: TRBV24-1; j_call: TRBJ1-4; cdr3_aa: ATSEGRTGGSEKLF
v_call: TRBV11-3; j_call: TRBJ2-1; cdr3_aa: ASSPRLASEQF
v_call: TRBV7-2; j_call: TRBJ2-3; cdr3_aa: ASRRSGTSGIDTQY
v_call: TRBV6-2/TRBV6-3; j_call: TRBJ1-2; cdr3_aa: ASSSTGYYGYT
v_call: TRBV11-3; j_call: TRBJ1-4; cdr3_aa: ASSLGSWEKLF
v_call: TRBV4-3; j_call: TRBJ2-1; cdr3_aa: ASSPGLAGSSYNEQF
v_call: TRBV6-4; j_call: TRBJ1-6; cdr3_aa: ASSATGGDSPLH
v_call: TRBV2; j_call: TRBJ2-5; cdr3_aa: ASSEALGLAETQY
v_call: TRBV6-5; j_call: TRBJ2-7; cdr3_aa: ASRFQAGGPHEQY
v_call: TRBV28; j_call: TRBJ1-5; cdr3_aa: ASRRRTGGSNQPQH
v_call: TRBV7-6; j_call: TRBJ1-1; cdr3_aa: ASSLDQGTEAF
v_call: TRBV2; j_call: TRBJ2-4; cdr3_aa: ASSEVGGVKNIQY
v_call: TRBV5-4; j_call: TRBJ1-2; cdr3_aa: ASSQFAVGYT
v_call: TRBV29-1; j_call: TRBJ1-5; cdr3_aa: SVRGGTGRNQPQH
v_call: TRBV7-2; j_call: TRBJ2-1; cdr3_aa: ASRIQDYNEQF
v_call: TRBV5-1; j_call: TRBJ1-5; cdr3_aa: ASSLTGLSNQPQH
v_call: TRBV18; j_call: TRBJ1-2; cdr3_aa: ASSQQGALTDGYT
v_call: TRBV11-3; j_call: TRBJ1-1; cdr3_aa: ASSLETLGRQRNTEAF
v_call: TRBV2; j_call: TRBJ1-6; cdr3_aa: ASSAQTGINSPLH
v_call: TRBV11-2; j_call: TRBJ2-3; cdr3_aa: ASMSGTDTQY
v_call: TRBV30; j_call: TRBJ2-5; cdr3_aa: AWSVTGETQY
v_call: TRBV2; j_call: TRBJ2-2; cdr3_aa: ASSDLSGRTGELF
v_call: TRBV6-5; j_call: TRBJ2-3; cdr3_aa: ASSPTGPVVQY
v_call: TRBV6-1; j_call: TRBJ1-2; cdr3_aa: ASSVGQGVSYGYT
v_call: TRBV19; j_call: TRBJ1-3; cdr3_aa: ASSSRDSTGNTIY
v_call: TRBV6-5; j_call: TRBJ2-2; cdr3_aa: ASSLAGTGELF
v_call: TRBV4-3; j_call: TRBJ2-1; cdr3_aa: ASSQNPTWGGSGDEQF
v_call: TRBV2; j_call: TRBJ1-1; cdr3_aa: ASSEAERMNTEAF